The sequence of this T cell receptor beta chain was determined in a study of T cell changes during pregnancy in multiple sclerosis (dated by TCRdb to the late 2010s). For the study in its entirety: The study looked at changes in the T cell repertoire across pregnancy in women with multiple sclerosis.

CDR1 and CDR2, looked up from the germline V gene, are KGHSH and LQKENI. Including cysteine and phenylalanine, the CDR3 has 17 amino acids. Only the CDR3 DNA stays, 51 bases, in frame from base 1. V is shortened by 0 bases, J by 1 base, and the region joining them spans 14 bases. On this clone: Its recognized antigen is unknown. Within one base of it there is no much larger clone, and no base qualities were kept.

Library preparation used the immunoSEQ multiplex PCR assay. Imported from immuneACCESS, the table was reduced by TCRdb to in-frame sequences with V and J called. These copies leave out some clones; in studies compared against another copy, an unresolved V gene accounts for under half, and the cause of the remainder is not known. The sample includes 33,000 or so clones, with nearly 95% observed a single time. The top ten hold about 0.45% of the sample. The V and J segments used are TRBV18 and TRBJ2-3; TRBD1 is perhaps the D gene, given 5 matching bases. The sequencing used CD4+ T cells from peripheral blood mononuclear cells, collected in the third trimester of pregnancy. This clonotype was obtained from a female donor in good health, enrolled as a control in a pregnancy study. The DNA sequence is given as TGTGCCAGCTCACCACCAGGGGTTACCCCCGGCACAGATACGCAGTATTTT. Translated, it gives CASSPPGVTPGTDTQYF.